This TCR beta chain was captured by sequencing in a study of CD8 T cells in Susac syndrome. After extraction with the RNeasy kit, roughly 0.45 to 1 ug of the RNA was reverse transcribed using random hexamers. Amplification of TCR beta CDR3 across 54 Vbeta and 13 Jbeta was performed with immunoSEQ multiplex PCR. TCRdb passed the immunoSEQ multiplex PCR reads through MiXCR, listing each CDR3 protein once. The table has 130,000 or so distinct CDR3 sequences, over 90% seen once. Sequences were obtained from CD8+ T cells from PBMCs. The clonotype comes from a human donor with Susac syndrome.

The CDR3 DNA is TGTGCCAGCAGTGACGGGACAGGGGGCGGGAATGAGCAGTTCTTC. Protein sequence: CASSDGTGGGNEQFF. This chain uses TRBV6-4 with TRBJ2-1, with 12 bases that match TRBD1. After removal of 2 bases from V and 7 bases from J, the junction contained 3 bases not matched to a gene. CDR3 length: 15 amino acids. The germline V gene has CDR1 MRHNA and CDR2 SNTAGT.